This T cell receptor (beta chain) was sequenced in a study of cytomegalovirus exposure and HLA in healthy donors (dated by TCRdb to 2017 to 2019). About the study as a whole: In an earlier analysis of 587 of the donors, 276 Gb of sequence data and roughly 100 million unique TCR beta sequences from about 190 million T cells were reported. The T cell repertoires of some 700 subjects were profiled by immunosequencing and related to cytomegalovirus serostatus. To decide whether each TCR beta V gene segment behaved as functional or pseudogenic, an earlier analysis of some 600 of the donors relied on high-throughput TCR beta sequencing. Donor age, sex, ethnicity and CMV serostatus were compiled together with the repertoire data. The genetic ancestry cluster associated with self-reported Caucasian donors included about four fifths of the approximately 400 genotyped donors. Among about 390 genotyped donors of the cohort, an average of approximately 240,000 unique TCR beta nucleotide sequences were sequenced per donor, approximately 20% of them non-productive. A separate validation cohort of some 130 different subjects was used in addition to the 666-subject first cohort. Rather than drawing on any new phenotypic data, the later analysis identified candidate immune exposures from TCR beta sequences and the way those sequences occurred across donors. Typing coverage varied by locus: roughly 620-640 donors for A, B, C, DRB1 and DQB1; under 550 for DQA1; about 570 for DPA1; 450 to 480 for DPB1. Both class I and class II loci were covered by HLA typing, at four-digit resolution. Because of strong linkage in the cohort, four or five DR-DQ haplotypes were treated as single units for association and clustering. An early release that covered fewer than 750 HLA-typed donors contained approximately 300 gigabases of sequencing data and around 85 million unique TCR sequences. All discovery cohort repertoires had been generated using a single sequencing platform. The study combined high-throughput TCR immunosequencing, statistical association of individual TCRs with disease status, and machine learning to predict cytomegalovirus infection status. In a later analysis, previously published TCR beta repertoires from 600 to 850 donors were re-analyzed and high-resolution HLA genotyping was added so that TCR occurrence patterns could be studied. A later genetic analysis took genome-wide SNP genotypes for about 55% of the 666 donors and used that subset as a discovery cohort. The study aimed to test whether signatures of past pathogen exposure could be identified by cataloging public T cell receptors.

The study at large found these results: While some public TCRs were present in many individuals, most TCR sequences turned up only very rarely across donors. In both the original and validation cohorts, the classifier was reported to diagnose cytomegalovirus status with high specificity and sensitivity. It was suggested by the authors that the approach could potentially be generalized to other disease states and immunological phenotypes. A group of highly shared sequence variants was considered likely to be a technical artifact of the sequencing pipeline. In a later genetic analysis, a missense DCLRE1C variant was associated with V-gene and J-gene trimming of TCR beta chains, and the association was replicated in an independent cohort. When HLA alleles, especially DR and DQ, strongly co-occurred, attributing TCR associations to individual alleles was difficult. A further reported finding was that TCR beta sequences accurately predicted the HLA-A and HLA-B alleles for most subjects in the first cohort. Sequencing depth was assumed to be roughly uniform across donors in the presence/absence analyses, though that assumption may not hold. Compared with the 666-donor mean, donors in an Asian-associated ancestry cluster had fewer N-insertions in productive TCRs, according to a later genetic analysis. In vitro tests confirmed that a few of the cytomegalovirus-associated TCR beta chains recognize cytomegalovirus antigens. For the cohort, immune exposure information was limited to CMV serostatus. Because some donors lacked HLA typing at each locus, the association tests relied only on the typed subset. According to a later analysis, TCR association rates differed among HLA loci, with DRB1 alleles showing the most associated TCRs and HLA-C alleles showing the fewest. Some IMGT-functional V segments, including TRBV6-2 and TRBV6-3, could not be told apart with the 87-base-pair reads, so those segments were excluded. The study gave a list of 150 to 200 TCR beta chains associated with cytomegalovirus. This cohort had only TCR beta chains sequenced, and the lack of alpha or paired-chain data limited which features could be detected. In a later analysis, most CMV-associated TCR beta chains were found to appear HLA-restricted, with HLA associations seemingly driven largely by CMV exposure. The earlier analysis of almost 600 of the donors excluded fewer than 20 rarely observed V segments, including chromosome 9 orphons, because counts were too low. An earlier analysis of around 540 of the donors showed that most TCR beta V segments appeared in productive rearrangements either about 87% or about 30% of the time, which broadly matched IMGT annotations. In a later analysis, several top co-occurrence clusters were reported to appear linked to parvovirus B19, influenza, CMV and Epstein-Barr virus. In a later analysis, HLA-associated TCR beta chains showed more clonal expansion and lower generation probabilities than non-associated chains that were equally common. Correlated functional status among segregating V segments might reflect linkage disequilibrium, but an unknown experimental factor could not be ruled out. In a later analysis, 15,000 to 20,000 TCR beta sequences were associated with specific HLA alleles at a false discovery rate of 0.05.

This clone was observed once. No cognate antigen has been identified for it. There are no base qualities to consult, and no much larger clone falls within one base. This sample also contains other DNA sequences that code for the same CDR3. Measured from the cysteine to the phenylalanine, the CDR3 is 13 residues long. The retained sequence is limited to the CDR3, 39 bases, with the frame set at the first base. The germline V gene yields SGDLS for CDR1 and YYNGEE for CDR2. Trimming at the junction amounts to 0 bases on V and 1 base on J, and the germline ends lie 4 bases apart. The cohort consisted of more than 650 healthy bone marrow donors. Cohort members were all nominally healthy when sampled, although unrecorded immune exposures were likely present. The donor tested CMV seropositive, placing the donor among the 289 seropositive members of the cohort. Every donor gave a peripheral blood sample, and the peripheral blood mononuclear cells from that sample were used for TCR beta sequencing. Genomic DNA was extracted from the blood cell samples with the Qiagen DNeasy Blood Extraction Kit.

The receptor library was made with the immunoSEQ multiplex PCR assay. For the multiplex PCR, a mixture combining 60 forward primers for TCR Vbeta segments and 13 reverse primers for TCR Jbeta segments was used. The CDR3 region of rearranged TCR beta genes was amplified from genomic DNA with a multiplex PCR assay. The Illumina HiSeq System was used to sequence the amplified TCR beta libraries as 87-base-pair reads. The paper's processing steps were these. A later analysis counted about 76 million unique TCR beta chains across the 666 repertoires, and about 10 million of these chains were shared by at least two donors. Raw reads were error-corrected and collapsed into unique sequences with a nearest-neighbor algorithm that merged closely related sequences to remove PCR and sequencing errors. CDR3 sequences were aligned to IMGT reference sequences to assign V, D and J gene segments. Each retained sequence needed at least a six-nucleotide match to both a V gene segment and a J gene segment. Rearrangements were classified as productive when the CDR3 lacked stop codons and remained in frame with V and J, and all other rearrangements were classified as non-productive. Following IMGT convention, CDR3 was defined as the stretch from the second conserved V-encoded cysteine to the conserved J-encoded phenylalanine. In an earlier analysis of around 640 of the donors, sequences lacking an unambiguous match to a single V gene segment were excluded. In an earlier analysis of approximately 550 of the donors, V segments were called functional above 56.7% productive rearrangements and were called segregating when the between-donor standard deviation exceeded 5%. To diagnose cytomegalovirus status from the catalog of TCR beta chain sequences, a statistical classification framework was built. In a later analysis, V and J genes were assigned by comparing TCR nucleotide sequences against IMGT/GENE-DB human TR gene sequences. In a later analysis, CDR3 sequences and most-parsimonious VDJ recombination scenarios were assigned using the TCRdist pipeline. In a later analysis, each TCR beta chain was defined by its CDR3 amino acid sequence together with its V-gene family, and reads without a unique V-gene family were excluded. A later analysis removed several hundred highly shared, low-generation-probability nucleotide sequences to deal with suspected cross-contamination and a sequencing artifact. A later analysis calculated a clonal expansion index for each public chain from normalized within-repertoire ranks of inferred template counts. In a later analysis, generation probabilities were computed with a VDJ recombination model fitted to out-of-frame rearrangements, and the resulting probabilities were checked against IGoR. In a later analysis, TCR-TCR, TCR-HLA and TCR-CMV co-occurrence was scored with hypergeometric tests, and a repertoire-size bias correction was applied to TCR pairs. False discovery rates were estimated in a later analysis by permuting HLA or CMV assignments 20 times. In a later analysis, co-occurring TCRs were grouped using DBSCAN, and TCRdist sequence similarity was added for clustering within HLA-allele-positive subsets. Repertoires with fewer than 30,000 or more than 120,000 public chains were left out of co-occurrence clustering, as were about five repertoires with anomalous nucleotide sharing. Drawn from immuneACCESS, this table holds only the in-frame rearrangements with V and J called that TCRdb kept. Clones are partly lost; checked studies trace under half to an unresolved V gene and leave the rest unexplained. That table gives V, J and clone size, and the DNA gave D and trimming. The sample table lists 150,000 or so clones, approximately 73% of them with a count of one. The ten largest clones take up 10% of the sample.

The sequence derives from a man aged 30 to 45 in good health and CMV-seropositive. The specimen sequenced was PBMCs. The chain is assembled from TRBV9 and TRBJ1-1; no D gene can be assigned with confidence. The DNA is TGTGCCAGCAGCGTAGCCGGGAACACTGAAGCTTTCTTT. Its protein reads: CASSVAGNTEAFF.